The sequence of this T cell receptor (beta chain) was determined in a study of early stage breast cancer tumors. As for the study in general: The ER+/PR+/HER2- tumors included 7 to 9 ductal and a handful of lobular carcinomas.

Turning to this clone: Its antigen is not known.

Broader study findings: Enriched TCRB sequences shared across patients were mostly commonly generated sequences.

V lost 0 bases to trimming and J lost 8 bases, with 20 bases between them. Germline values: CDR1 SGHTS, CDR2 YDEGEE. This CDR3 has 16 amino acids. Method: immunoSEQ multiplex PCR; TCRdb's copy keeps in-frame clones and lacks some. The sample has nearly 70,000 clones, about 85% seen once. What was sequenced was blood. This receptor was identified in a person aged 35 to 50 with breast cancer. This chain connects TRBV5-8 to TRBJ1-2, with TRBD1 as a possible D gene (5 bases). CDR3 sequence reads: CASSLEPVAGSRGYTF. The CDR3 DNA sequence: TGTGCCAGCAGCTTGGAGCCGGTGGCAGGGAGCAGAGGCTACACCTTC.